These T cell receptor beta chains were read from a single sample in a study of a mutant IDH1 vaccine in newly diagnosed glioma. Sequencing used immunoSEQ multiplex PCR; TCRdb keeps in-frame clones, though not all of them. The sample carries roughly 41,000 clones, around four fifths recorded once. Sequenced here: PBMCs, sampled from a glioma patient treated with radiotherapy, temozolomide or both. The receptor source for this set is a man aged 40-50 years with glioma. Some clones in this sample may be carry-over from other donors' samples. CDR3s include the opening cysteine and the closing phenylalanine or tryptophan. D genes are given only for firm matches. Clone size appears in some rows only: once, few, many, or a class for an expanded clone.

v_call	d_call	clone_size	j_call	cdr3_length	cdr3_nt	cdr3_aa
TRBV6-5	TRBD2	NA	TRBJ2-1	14	TGTGCCAGCAGTAGGACTAGCGGAAACAATGAGCAGTTCTTC	CASSRTSGNNEQFF
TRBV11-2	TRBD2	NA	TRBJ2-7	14	TGTGCCAGCAGCTTGCTAGCGGGGGTCCACGAGCAGTACTTC	CASSLLAGVHEQYF
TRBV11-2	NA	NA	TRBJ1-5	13	TGTGCCAGCAGCCTCCGAGGCAATCAGCCCCAGCATTTT	CASSLRGNQPQHF
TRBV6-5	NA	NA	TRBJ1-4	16	TGTGCCAGCAGTTTGAGGGTAGGAGTGGCTAATGAAAAACTGTTTTTT	CASSLRVGVANEKLFF
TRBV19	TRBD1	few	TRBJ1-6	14	TGTGCCAGTAATCAATCAGGGGGTAGTTCACCCCTCCACTTT	CASNQSGGSSPLHF
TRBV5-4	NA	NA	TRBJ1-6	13	TGTGCCAGCAGCTTTAACTCCGATTCACCCCTCCACTTT	CASSFNSDSPLHF
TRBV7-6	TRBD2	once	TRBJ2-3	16	TGTGCCAGCAGCATTCTAGCGGGGGGGCGGACAGATACGCAGTATTTT	CASSILAGGRTDTQYF
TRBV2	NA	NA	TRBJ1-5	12	TGTGCCACCCGTCAGAGCAATCAGCCCCAGCATTTT	CATRQSNQPQHF
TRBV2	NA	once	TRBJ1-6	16	TGTGCCAGCAGTGACAAGGACAGCTGGGGTAATTCACTCCTCCACTTT	CASSDKDSWGNSLLHF
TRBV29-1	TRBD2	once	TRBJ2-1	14	TGCAGCGTTGTGGTCGGGGGGGAGGCCAATGAGCAGTTCTTC	CSVVVGGEANEQFF
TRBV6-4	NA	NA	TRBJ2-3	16	TGTGCCAGCAGTGGCCCCCCCCACAGGCGGTCAGATACGCAGTATTTT	CASSGPPHRRSDTQYF
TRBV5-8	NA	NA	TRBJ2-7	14	TGTGCCAGCAGCCCGGGCGTGAGCTCCTACGAGCAGTACTTC	CASSPGVSSYEQYF
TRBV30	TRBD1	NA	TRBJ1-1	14	TGTGCCTGGAACCGAGGACAGGCCCAGTCGGGGGGGTTCTTT	CAWNRGQAQSGGFF
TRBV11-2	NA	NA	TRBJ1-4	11	TGTGCCAGCAGCCCCGGAGTTGAACTGTTTTTT	CASSPGVELFF
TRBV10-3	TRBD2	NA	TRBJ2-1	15	TGTGCCATCAGGGCGGGGGGGCTTTCGTCTGCTGAGCAGTTCTTC	CAIRAGGLSSAEQFF
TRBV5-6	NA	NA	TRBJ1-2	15	TGTGCCAGCAGCTTGGATGGGGGGCGGGACTATGGCTACACCTTC	CASSLDGGRDYGYTF
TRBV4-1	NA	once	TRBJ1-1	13	TGCGCCAGCAGCCAAGATGGGGATACTGAAGCTTTCTTT	CASSQDGDTEAFF
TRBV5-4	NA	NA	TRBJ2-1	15	TGTGCCAGCAGCTTGATAGCGTCTCCTTACAATGAGCAGTTCTTC	CASSLIASPYNEQFF
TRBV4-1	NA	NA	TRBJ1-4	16	TGCGCCAGCAGCCAAGATCATGGGGCTACTAATGAAAAACTGTTTTTT	CASSQDHGATNEKLFF
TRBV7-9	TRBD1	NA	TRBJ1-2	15	TGTGCCAGCAGCGAGCCAGGGGGAGGCTACTATGGCTACACCTTC	CASSEPGGGYYGYTF
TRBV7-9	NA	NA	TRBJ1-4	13	TGTGCCAGCAGCTTTCTGGGGAATGAAAAACTGTTTTTT	CASSFLGNEKLFF
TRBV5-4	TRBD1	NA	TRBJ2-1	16	TGTGCCAGCAGCGTAAGGGACAGGGGAGCCTACAATGAGCAGTTCTTC	CASSVRDRGAYNEQFF
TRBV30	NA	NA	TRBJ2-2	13	TGTGCCCAAGGACCCACCAGCACCGGGGAGCTGTTTTTT	CAQGPTSTGELFF
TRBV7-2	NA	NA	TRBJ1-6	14	TGTGCCAGCAGCCCCCGACAGCTTAATTCACCCCTCCACTTT	CASSPRQLNSPLHF
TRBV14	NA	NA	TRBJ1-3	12	TGTGCCAGCAGCCAAGCCGCTCACTGGATATATTTT	CASSQAAHWIYF
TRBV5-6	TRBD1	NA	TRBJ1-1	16	TGTGCCAGCAGCCCCCGGGACAGGGGGCGATCCACTGAAGCTTTCTTT	CASSPRDRGRSTEAFF
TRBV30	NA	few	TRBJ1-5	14	TGTGCCTGGAGTGCAGGGATACTCAATCAGCCCCAGCATTTT	CAWSAGILNQPQHF
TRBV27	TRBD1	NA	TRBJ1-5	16	TGTGCCAGCAGTTTCCGCCTCGGGACAGGCAATCAGCCCCAGCATTTT	CASSFRLGTGNQPQHF
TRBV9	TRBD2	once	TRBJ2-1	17	TGTGCCAGCAGCGTAGAGGTTGGGGGGGTGCTGGGCAATGAGCAGTTCTTC	CASSVEVGGVLGNEQFF
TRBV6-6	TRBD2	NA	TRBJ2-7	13	TGTGCCAGCAGTGGACTAGCGGGGGGGCTCCAGTACTTC	CASSGLAGGLQYF
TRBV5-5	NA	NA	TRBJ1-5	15	TGTGCCAGCAGCCGAGGGGACGCAGACTATCAGCCCCAGCATTTT	CASSRGDADYQPQHF
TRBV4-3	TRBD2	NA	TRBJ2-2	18	TGCGCCAGCAGCCCTATAGCGGGGGGCGGGGGAAACACCGGGGAGCTGTTTTTT	CASSPIAGGGGNTGELFF
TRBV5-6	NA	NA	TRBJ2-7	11	TGTGCCAGCAGCTTGGCATCAGAGCAGTACTTC	CASSLASEQYF
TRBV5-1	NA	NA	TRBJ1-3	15	TGCGCCAGCAGCCCGGACGCGAGCTCTGGAAACACCATATATTTT	CASSPDASSGNTIYF
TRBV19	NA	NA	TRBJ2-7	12	TGTGCCAGTAGTATGGGACCTTACGAGCAGTACTTC	CASSMGPYEQYF
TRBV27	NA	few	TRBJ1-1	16	TGTGCCAGCAGTTTATCGCGCGGCCCAGGAAACACTGAAGCTTTCTTT	CASSLSRGPGNTEAFF
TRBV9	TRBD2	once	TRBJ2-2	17	TGTGCCAGCAGCCCCTACGGGGGGGCCCGGAACACCGGGGAGCTGTTTTTT	CASSPYGGARNTGELFF
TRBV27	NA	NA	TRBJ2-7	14	TGTGCCAGCAGTCCAGGGACGTACCGCTACGAGCAGTACTTC	CASSPGTYRYEQYF
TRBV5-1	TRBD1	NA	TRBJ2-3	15	TGCGCCAGCAGCCAAGGGACAGGGAACACAGATACGCAGTATTTT	CASSQGTGNTDTQYF
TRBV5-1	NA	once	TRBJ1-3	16	TGCGCCAGCAGCTTGGATGGGCTTATCTCTGGAAACACCATATATTTT	CASSLDGLISGNTIYF
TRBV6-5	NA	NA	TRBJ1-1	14	TGTGCCAGCAGTTACGGCAGGCCGAACACTGAAGCTTTCTTT	CASSYGRPNTEAFF
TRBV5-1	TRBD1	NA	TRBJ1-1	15	TGCGCCAGCAGCTTAAGGCCCAGGGGGGACACTGAAGCTTTCTTT	CASSLRPRGDTEAFF
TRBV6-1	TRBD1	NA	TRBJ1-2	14	TGTGCCAGCAGCCGGGACAGAACTAACTATGGCTACACCTTC	CASSRDRTNYGYTF
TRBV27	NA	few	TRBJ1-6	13	TGTGCCAGCAGCCCGAAACAGGGTTCACCCCTCCACTTT	CASSPKQGSPLHF
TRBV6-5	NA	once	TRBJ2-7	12	TGTGCCAGCAGTTATGCCGCACGTGAGCAGTACTTC	CASSYAAREQYF
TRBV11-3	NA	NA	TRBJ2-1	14	TGTGCCAGCAGCTCGGCGCATTCCTACAATGAGCAGTTCTTC	CASSSAHSYNEQFF
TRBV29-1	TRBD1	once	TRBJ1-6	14	TGCAGCGTTCCTCTAGGGACAGGGGAGGGGCCCCTCCACTTT	CSVPLGTGEGPLHF
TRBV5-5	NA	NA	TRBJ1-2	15	TGTGCCAGCAGCTCGAACCCTATCACCCCCTATGGCTACACCTTC	CASSSNPITPYGYTF
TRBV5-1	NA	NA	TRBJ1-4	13	TGCGCCAGCAGCTTGGATACTAATGAAAAACTGTTTTTT	CASSLDTNEKLFF
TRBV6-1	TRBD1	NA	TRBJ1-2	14	TGTGCCAGCAGCGTCGGACAGGCCAGCTATGGCTACACCTTC	CASSVGQASYGYTF
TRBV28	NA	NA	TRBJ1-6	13	TGTGCCGTAAAACGGGACCTTCGTTCACCCCTCCACTTT	CAVKRDLRSPLHF
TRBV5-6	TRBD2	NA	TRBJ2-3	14	TGTGCCAGCAGCCCGGGGGGTCTGGCAGATACGCAGTATTTT	CASSPGGLADTQYF
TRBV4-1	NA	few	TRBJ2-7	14	TGCGCCAGCAGCCAAGTTGTCAGAGCCTACGAGCAGTACTTC	CASSQVVRAYEQYF